This T cell receptor (beta chain) was identified in a study of cytomegalovirus exposure and HLA in healthy donors. Broader study findings: Analyzed later, most CMV-associated TCR beta chains appeared HLA-restricted. Exclusion applied to some V segments, including TRBV6-2 and TRBV6-3, as they were indistinguishable. Reports state that TCR beta sequences accurately predicted most subjects' HLA-A and HLA-B alleles.

In the PCR, 60 Vbeta and 13 Jbeta primers were used. Sequenced by immunoSEQ multiplex PCR; TCRdb stores in-frame clones only, minus some. In the table there are under 200,000 clones, 82% of which are singletons. This clone was detected only a few times. Its antigen is unknown. The CDR3 totals 17 residues. In germline, CDR1 is SNHLY, CDR2 FYNNEI. Between the trimmed V and J ends, which lost 4 bases and 3 bases, there was a span of 19 bases. The rearrangement links TRBV2 to TRBJ2-1, with TRBD1 as a possible D gene (6 bases). This clonotype originated in a girl aged 10-17 years in good health and CMV-seropositive. Sequencing was performed on PBMCs. The CDR3 region is CASSAGVTIRYYNEQFF. The CDR3 nucleotides are TGTGCCAGCAGTGCAGGGGTCACGATCCGGTACTACAATGAGCAGTTCTTC.